This entry lists 17 T cell receptor beta chains sequenced from one sample in a study of Ad26.COV2.S vaccination and SARS-CoV-2 variants (dated by TCRdb to the early 2020s). Library preparation employed the immunoSEQ multiplex PCR assay. TCRdb obtained this table from immuneACCESS and retained in-frame rearrangements with V and J assigned. These tables miss some clones; where compared with another copy, unresolved V genes account for less than half of the shortfall, and the remainder is unexplained. This sample comprises a few hundred thousand clones, around 86% of them detected only once. The top ten clones comprise around 3.5% of the sample. The sample's treatment or condition, from its label and the paper: roughly 19 received Ad26.COV2.S at low or high dose, single or two shots; 5 received placebo; per-sample allocation not given. For vaccine and placebo recipients, the sequenced repertoires came from samples collected on day 63 after the first injection.

The source was peripheral blood, collected in a trial of Ad26.COV2.S vaccine versus placebo. All receptors derive from a person aged 18-65 years who received the Ad26.COV2.S COVID-19 vaccine or a placebo.

The chain uses TRBV6-5 and TRBJ2-2; D assignment may be TRBD1 or TRBD2 (5 bases each). V gave up 4 bases and J gave up 7 bases, with 16 bases separating them. CDR1 and CDR2 (germline): MNHEY, SVGAGI. The CDR3 is 15 residues long. The CDR3 is CASSSGTAVSGELFF. The CDR3 bases are TGTGCCAGCAGTTCCGGGACGGCGGTCAGCGGGGAGCTGTTTTTT.

J is TRBJ2-7 and V is TRBV15, with D perhaps matching TRBD1 (6 bases). V was shortened by 1 base and J by 0 bases, with 7 bases between the two germline ends. CDR1 and CDR2 (germline): LNHNV, YYDKDF (reference sequence). The CDR3 spans 14 residues. The CDR3 DNA is TGTGCCACCAGCAGAGTGGACAGCTCCTACGAGCAGTACTTC. This encodes CATSRVDSSYEQYF.

The chain recombines TRBV24-1 with TRBJ1-1; possible D gene TRBD1, 6 bases. Germline V lookup: CDR1 KGHDR, CDR2 SFDVKD. V lost 8 bases, J lost 1 base, and 10 bases lay in between. CDR3 length: 13 amino acids. The CDR3 region is CATIAGENTEAFF. The CDR3 DNA reads TGTGCCACCATCGCAGGGGAGAACACTGAAGCTTTCTTT.

This chain connects TRBV9 to TRBJ2-2, with TRBD2 matching over 9 bases. This CDR3 is built from 17 residues. The V and J ends lost 1 base and 2 bases, in that order; junction bases with no gene match: 6. Germline V gives CDR1 SGDLS, CDR2 YYNGEE. CDR3 coding DNA: TGTGCCAGCAGCGTAAGTAGCGGGGGACCTAACACCGGGGAGCTGTTTTTT. The encoded protein is CASSVSSGGPNTGELFF.

The chain recombines TRBV6-6 with TRBJ1-5; D uncertain. V was shortened by 5 bases and J by 0 bases, with 23 bases between the two germline ends. The CDR3 length is 19 residues. CDR1 is MNHNY and CDR2 is SVGAGI in the germline V gene (reference sequence). The chain's CDR3 is CASSPSGSVRPYSNQPQHF. As DNA, the CDR3 is TGTGCCAGCAGTCCAAGCGGTTCCGTTCGGCCTTATAGCAATCAGCCCCAGCATTTT.

This clone is a singleton in its sample. The chain employs TRBV3-1 (or the pseudogene TRBV3-2) and TRBJ1-2; D may be TRBD1 (5 bases). Deletions cut 0 bases from V and 3 bases from J, with 8 bases between. The CDR3 loop spans 14 amino acids. Germline CDR1 LGHDT, CDR2 YNNKEL (reference sequence). CDR3 bases: TGTGCCAGCAGCCAAGATCCGGGACACTATGGCTACACCTTC. Protein sequence: CASSQDPGHYGYTF.

The CDR3 DNA reads as TGTGCCAGCAGCCAAGAAGTGCTGTCGGATCAGCCCCAGCATTTT. This sequence encodes CASSQEVLSDQPQHF. The gene calls are TRBV4-2 and TRBJ1-5, with no clear D. This CDR3 region has 15 residues. V dropped 0 bases and J dropped 5 bases, with 11 bases sitting between them. Germline V gene lookup returns CDR1 LGHNA and CDR2 YNFKEQ.

This clone appeared a few times. The V and J genes are TRBV2 and TRBJ1-1; D may be TRBD1 (5 bases). Germline V lookup: CDR1 SNHLY, CDR2 FYNNEI. The CDR3 loop spans 14 amino acids. The V gene lost 6 bases and the J gene lost 6 bases, with 17 bases spanning the gap. The CDR3 here is CASSTGTDASEAFF. DNA for the CDR3: TGTGCCAGCAGCACCGGGACGGATGCGTCTGAAGCTTTCTTT.

A single count supports this clone. The CDR3 reads CAISSDDPYDYEQYF. CDR3 sequence (DNA): TGTGCCATCAGTTCTGATGACCCATACGACTACGAGCAGTACTTC. This chain links TRBV10-3 with TRBJ2-7; D ambiguous. There are 15 residues in the CDR3. Trimming shortened V by 5 bases and J by 3 bases, and 17 bases separated the two germline ends. Germline V gene lookup returns CDR1 ENHRY and CDR2 SYGVKD.

In its sample, this clone was seen many times. The chain recombines TRBV12-3 or TRBV12-4 with TRBJ1-1, with D possibly being TRBD1 (5 bases). The CDR3 runs to 11 residues. The V end was cut by 6 bases, the J end by 11 bases, with 13 bases between. CDR3 in DNA: TGTGCCAGCAGCCTAGGGGTTACCGCTTTCTTT. Translated, it gives CASSLGVTAFF.

This chain links TRBV6-1 with TRBJ1-5, with D uncertain. CDR1 and CDR2 (germline): MNHNS, SASEGT. V was pared by 0 bases and J by 10 bases, with 10 bases between. The CDR3 extends over 13 amino acids. The CDR3 region is CASSEAGSRPQHF. CDR3 bases: TGTGCCAGCAGTGAAGCCGGCAGTAGACCCCAGCATTTT.

This clone was observed a handful of times. This chain links TRBV19 with TRBJ1-4; 7 bases match TRBD1. The germline CDR1 and CDR2 sequences are LNHDA and SQIVND (reference sequence). V shed 4 bases, J shed 5 bases, and the junction held 4 bases outside the gene matches. The CDR3 extends over 14 amino acids. The CDR3 nucleotides read TGTGCCAGTAGTAACCGGGACAGCAATGAAAAACTGTTTTTT. Residues: CASSNRDSNEKLFF.

This chain joins TRBV4-1 and TRBJ1-5; D possibly corresponds to TRBD1 (6 bases). V lost 1 base to trimming and J lost 7 bases, with 8 bases between them. Per germline, CDR1 MGHRA and CDR2 YSYEKL. This CDR3 has 13 residues. The CDR3 nucleotides are TGCGCCAGCAGCCAAGCAGGGGCACAGCCCCAGCATTTT. It codes for CASSQAGAQPQHF.

The chain couples TRBV30 to TRBJ1-6; D gene uncertain. CDR1 and CDR2 from the germline V gene are GTSNPN and SVGIG (reference sequence). This CDR3 region has 12 residues. Trimming removed 6 bases from V and 4 bases from J, with 7 bases in between. The CDR3 loop is CACQDYNSPLHF. DNA of the CDR3: TGTGCCTGCCAGGATTATAATTCACCCCTCCACTTT.

The genes are TRBV18 and TRBJ1-6; unclear D gene. Germline assignment: CDR1 KGHSH and CDR2 LQKENI. The CDR3 has 14 residues. With 3 bases removed from V and 6 bases from J, the gap between germline ends came to 9 bases. This CDR3 is CASSPGPVNSPLHF. The CDR3 DNA reads as TGTGCCAGCTCACCTGGGCCCGTTAATTCACCCCTCCACTTT.

This sequence joins TRBV9 and TRBJ1-6; 7 nucleotides match TRBD1. J lost 8 bases, V lost 4 bases, and 9 bases had no gene match. The CDR3 length is 15 residues. From germline, CDR1 is SGDLS and CDR2 YYNGEE. CDR3 amino acids: CASSPTGESYSPLHF. CDR3 DNA sequence: TGTGCCAGCAGCCCTACAGGGGAGAGTTATTCACCCCTCCACTTT.

V usage is TRBV6-5 and J usage is TRBJ2-3; 12 bases align to TRBD2. V was clipped by 5 bases and J by 4 bases; unmatched bases: 4. Germline CDR1 reads MNHEY; CDR2 reads SVGAGI. The CDR3 loop spans 15 amino acids. The CDR3 protein is CASSPSGGAPDTQYF. For the CDR3, the DNA is TGTGCCAGCAGTCCTAGCGGGGGGGCCCCAGATACGCAGTATTTT.